This T cell receptor beta chain stems from a study of T cell clones after liver transplantation (dated by TCRdb to between 2018 and 2020). For context, the study as a whole: ITN030ST, the source of the samples, was a randomized trial that attempted immunosuppression withdrawal within 2 years of liver transplantation. Donor-reactive T cell clones were identified by TCRbeta sequencing following a pre-transplant mixed lymphocyte reaction and were subsequently tracked in post-transplant blood. Until randomization at 12-24 months post-transplant, subjects were given standard immunosuppression, with no induction therapy. Three of the eight recipients were HCV-positive; the others were transplanted for non-autoimmune, non-viral indications. Third party-reactive TCRbeta sequences were also identified from pre-transplant MLRs to serve as an antigen-independent comparator for donor-reactive sequences. To count as tolerant, a recipient had to stay completely off immunosuppression for at least one year without liver enzymes climbing beyond twice the upper limit of normal. Of the 8 liver transplant recipients making up the studied cohort, 3 were classified as tolerant and 5 as non-tolerant. Blood samples were taken pre-transplant, pre-randomization before withdrawal, and post-randomization after full withdrawal or failed withdrawal. What the research found in general, with its limitations: A significant post-transplant decrease in circulating donor-reactive CD4 TCRbeta sequences was observed in most of the 8 subjects, irrespective of tolerance or HCV status. Low numbers of available donor cells limited the measurable donor-reactive repertoire in two subjects. After accounting for repertoire turnover, donor-reactive detection was significantly reduced in 7 of 8 subjects for CD4 and 8 of 8 for CD8. Without allograft tissue specimens, donor-reactive T cells may have migrated into the graft rather than being deleted. The conclusions were considered preliminary, being limited by small, heterogeneous patient numbers and non-standardized post-transplant time points. Donor-reactive sequences declined more than third party-reactive ones, suggesting partial antigen-specific deletion unrelated to withdrawal success.

Frozen genomic DNA underwent high-throughput TCRbeta CDR3 sequencing by immunoSEQ, including PCR amplification, mapping, bias correction and internal controls. The source study handled its data this way. Productive rearrangements were retained, and unique TCRbeta sequences were defined by the CDR3 nucleotide sequence together with the V and J gene. For classification of a sequence as donor-reactive, at least 5-fold expansion in CFSE-low cells relative to unstimulated pre-transplant cells and a frequency of at least 0.01% were required. Minimum frequency thresholds were set for each subject on the basis of the unstimulated sample with the lowest template count, so that a detection power of at least 90% was ensured. Jensen-Shannon divergence between the top 1000 TCRbeta sequences post- versus pre-transplant served as the measure of repertoire turnover. Two-sided Fisher's exact tests were used to test for changes in the detection of donor-reactive sequences. TCRdb mirrors the immuneACCESS table, restricted to in-frame sequences. Some clones are absent from its copies; in checked studies, under half trace to an unresolved V gene, and the reason for the others is unknown. V, J and clone size are those of that table, while D and trimming were read from the DNA. The sample table holds roughly 16,000 clones, of which around 84% were seen once. The ten largest clones represent under 40% of the sample.

Unstimulated PBMCs, after thawing, were stained for CD3, CD4 and CD8 and then FACS-sorted into CD3+CD4+ and CD3+CD8+ populations. All 8 studied subjects were randomized to immunosuppression withdrawal. The Qiagen DNeasy Blood and Tissue Kit was used for genomic DNA isolation. A remark on this clone: Its antigen is still unknown. Qualities for individual bases were not recorded, and no much larger clone is one base off.

The germline V gene yields SGHVS for CDR1 and FNYEAQ for CDR2. The CDR3 spans 16 residues, from the cysteine through the phenylalanine. The retained sequence is limited to the CDR3, 48 bases, with the frame set at the first base. Trimming costs V 1 base and J 2 bases, and their ends lie 15 bases apart. The sequence was collected from a human patient who received a liver transplant. After a transplant, the graft donor may have provided part of the T cells. Sequencing used CD8+ T cells from blood, obtained less than 50 months after liver transplant. The rearrangement combines TRBV7-6 with TRBJ2-7; no D gene is confidently identified. CDR3 sequence: CASSLVAGYQPYEQYF. The DNA sequence is as follows: TGTGCCAGCAGCTTAGTAGCAGGCTACCAACCCTACGAGCAGTACTTC.